These 32 T cell receptor beta chains originate from one sample sequenced in a study of blood T cell repertoires in COVID-19. Repertoires were generated with immunoSEQ multiplex PCR, while TCRdb's copy carries only in-frame clones and drops some. The data hold under 450,000 clones, with more than 85% observed a single time. Sequencing was performed on PBMCs or T cells enriched from blood (not recorded which). These receptors were taken from a woman aged 25 to 39 who had recovered from COVID-19.

This clone was counted a few times. This chain connects TRBV19 to TRBJ1-5; 9 bases are a match to TRBD1. CDR3 size: 17 residues. Germline CDR1 LNHDA, CDR2 SQIVND (reference sequence). With 7 bases clipped from V and 7 bases from J, the junction kept 17 bases outside the gene matches. This CDR3 reads CASTASPGTGLGQPQHF. In nucleotides, the CDR3 is TGTGCCAGTACTGCCAGTCCCGGGACAGGGTTAGGCCAGCCCCAGCATTTT.

This chain uses TRBV19 with TRBJ2-2; D gene unclear. CDR3 size: 15 residues. CDR1 LNHDA and CDR2 SQIVND come from the germline V gene (reference sequence). V lost 7 bases to trimming and J lost 1 base, with 13 bases between them. In DNA form, the CDR3 reads TGTGCCAGTACCCCCAATCAGAAGAACACCGGGGAGCTGTTTTTT. Amino acids: CASTPNQKNTGELFF.

The gene calls are TRBV15 and TRBJ2-7; TRBD1 matches at 8 bases. Trimming took 3 bases from V and 6 from J; bases not matched to a gene: 13. Looked up from germline, CDR1 is LNHNV and CDR2 is YYDKDF (reference sequence). The CDR3 extends over 16 amino acids. The CDR3, as DNA: TGTGCCACCAGCAGTGGACAGGGAGCCATTCTGCCCGAGCAGTACTTC. Translating it yields CATSSGQGAILPEQYF.

This clone was observed once. J is TRBJ2-3 and V is TRBV12-3 or TRBV12-4; 7 positions agree with TRBD1. The CDR3 has 11 amino acids. J was trimmed by 4 bases and V by 10 bases; bases with no gene match: 2. The CDR3 DNA sequence: TGTGCCACAGGGGGTTCAGATACGCAGTATTTT. Its protein product is CATGGSDTQYF.

The CDR3 DNA is TGTGCCAGCAGTTATCGTAGCAATCAGCCCCAGCATTTT. Translation: CASSYRSNQPQHF. The gene calls are TRBV27 and TRBJ1-5; D call uncertain. This CDR3 is built from 13 residues. Germline assignment: CDR1 MNHEY and CDR2 SMNVEV (reference sequence). The V end lost 4 bases, the J end lost 0 bases, and 4 bases lay between the germline ends.

The chain uses TRBV5-4 and TRBJ2-7; 7 nucleotides match TRBD2. Looked up from germline, CDR1 is SGHNT and CDR2 is YYREEE (reference sequence). The V segment lost 0 bases and the J segment 5 bases; nucleotides outside the gene matches: 8. The CDR3 length is 15 residues. DNA for the CDR3: TGTGCCAGCAGCTTGGCCGGAGGACTAGGGAACGAGCAGTACTTC. It translates to CASSLAGGLGNEQYF.

The chain carries TRBV29-1 and TRBJ2-1; a possible D gene is TRBD2 (8 bases). The CDR3 has 12 amino acids. Germline CDR1 is SQVTM and CDR2 is ANQGSEA. Deletions cut 7 bases from V and 14 bases from J, with 21 bases between. In nucleotides, the CDR3 is TGCAGCGCCAGGGACAGCAAAGCGGGAGAGTTCTTC. This codes for CSARDSKAGEFF.

The rearrangement links TRBV3-1 (or the pseudogene TRBV3-2) to TRBJ2-1; TRBD1 matches at 10 bases. The length of the CDR3 is 15 residues. From germline, CDR1 is LGHDT and CDR2 YNNKEL (reference sequence). V was pared by 1 base and J by 9 bases, with 6 bases of the junction left unmatched. CDR3 sequence (DNA): TGTGCCAGCAGCCAAGCGGGACAGGGGCTCTCTGAGCAGTTCTTC. The encoded protein is CASSQAGQGLSEQFF.

The V call is TRBV7-8, the J call TRBJ2-3, with TRBD1 matching 9 bases. Germline V lookup: CDR1 SGHVS, CDR2 FQNEAQ. V gave up 5 bases and J gave up 1 base; unmatched junction bases: 4. This CDR3 region has 15 residues. The CDR3 region has the DNA TGTGCCAGCAGCGGGACAGGGTTGCGCACAGATACGCAGTATTTT. The encoded protein is CASSGTGLRTDTQYF.

V and J are TRBV7-9 and TRBJ2-5; D is ambiguous. CDR1 is SEHNR and CDR2 is FQNEAQ in the germline V gene (reference sequence). The CDR3 consists of 12 residues. Trimming removed 6 bases from V and 5 bases from J, with 10 bases in between. This CDR3 reads CASRNVGETQYF. CDR3 DNA sequence: TGTGCCAGCAGGAACGTGGGCGAGACCCAGTACTTC.

The count of this clone is one. One end of the junction varies from germline; a read error may be responsible. This chain links TRBV7-7 with TRBJ2-2; the match to TRBD1 covers 9 bases. The CDR3 contains 15 residues. The germline CDR1 and CDR2 sequences are SSHAT and FNYEAQ (reference sequence). CDR3 amino acids: CASRSGTGSTGELFF. In DNA form, the CDR3 reads TGTGCTAGCAGGTCCGGGACAGGGAGCACCGGGGAGCTGTTTTTT. Full variable domain (missing parts from reference TRBV7-7 and TRBJ2-2): GAGVSQSPRYKVTKRGQDVTLRCDPISSHATLYWYQQALGQGPEFLTYFNYEAQPDKSGLPSDRFSAERPEGSISTLTIQRTEQRDSAMYRCASRSGTGSTGELFFGEGSRLTVL.

This chain links TRBV29-1 with TRBJ1-2; tentatively, D is TRBD1 (5 bases). Between the trimmed V and J ends, which lost 6 bases and 4 bases, there was a span of 21 bases. Germline assignment: CDR1 SQVTM and CDR2 ANQGSEA. The CDR3 totals 15 residues. In DNA form, the CDR3 reads TGCAGCGTCCCGCTTCAGCAGGGCTCTCCCTATGGCTACACCTTC. It translates to CSVPLQQGSPYGYTF.

The chain combines TRBV9 with TRBJ2-7; 8 bases agree with TRBD2. The CDR3 has 16 amino acids. J gave up 2 bases and V 0 bases, and 7 bases lay outside the gene matches. Germline CDR1 is SGDLS and CDR2 is YYNGEE. The CDR3 loop reads CASSVAVSGSAYEQYF. The CDR3 DNA reads as TGTGCCAGCAGCGTAGCCGTCAGCGGGAGCGCCTACGAGCAGTACTTC.

This clone has a handful of counts. The chain couples TRBV3-1 (or the pseudogene TRBV3-2) to TRBJ1-2; D is uncertain. This CDR3 has 15 residues. Germline V gene lookup returns CDR1 LGHDT and CDR2 YNNKEL (reference sequence). V lost 0 bases, J lost 4 bases, and 12 bases lay in between. The CDR3 spells CASSQDAAAPYGYTF. As DNA, the CDR3 is TGTGCCAGCAGCCAAGATGCGGCAGCACCCTATGGCTACACCTTC.

The rearrangement uses TRBV13 and TRBJ2-7; maybe TRBD1 (5 bases). CDR3 length equals 15 residues. The germline V and J ends were trimmed by 0 bases and 3 bases, with 12 bases remaining between them. The germline gives CDR1 PRHDT, CDR2 FYEKMQ (reference sequence). The CDR3 sequence is CASSLGWGSFYEQYF. DNA for the CDR3: TGTGCCAGCAGCTTAGGATGGGGCAGCTTCTACGAGCAGTACTTC.

The genes are TRBV5-1 and TRBJ2-1; D not certain. The germline V gene has CDR1 SGHRS and CDR2 YFSETQ. The V and J ends lost 0 bases and 4 bases respectively, with 5 bases between them. The CDR3 is 13 residues long. DNA for the CDR3: TGCGCCAGCAGCTTGGGAGGATACAATGAGCAGTTCTTC. It codes for CASSLGGYNEQFF.

The chain employs TRBV6-5 and TRBJ1-1; D may be TRBD1 (6 bases). Germline V CDR1 and CDR2: MNHEY, SVGAGI. V lost 7 bases, J lost 3 bases, and 15 bases lay in between. This CDR3 has 14 amino acids. The CDR3 region has the DNA TGTGCCAGCATCCAGGGGTTAAGGGACACTGAAGCTTTCTTT. It translates to CASIQGLRDTEAFF.

This clone has a handful of counts. The chain recombines TRBV27 with TRBJ2-7; 12 bases are shared with TRBD2. The ends lost 2 bases at V and 5 bases at J; junction bases unmatched: 1. CDR1 is MNHEY and CDR2 is SMNVEV in the germline V gene (reference sequence). This CDR3 region has 14 residues. CDR3 region: CASSLRTSGDEQYF. Here the CDR3 DNA reads TGTGCCAGCAGTTTAAGGACTAGCGGGGACGAGCAGTACTTC.

The chain couples TRBV5-4 to TRBJ1-4, with 9 bases lining up with TRBD1. In germline, CDR1 is SGHNT, CDR2 YYREEE (reference sequence). The J segment lost 7 bases and the V segment lost 5 bases, leaving 6 bases of the junction unmatched. The CDR3 totals 14 residues. In DNA form, the CDR3 reads TGTGCCAGCAGAAGGGACAGGGCAAGTGAAAAACTGTTTTTT. It is translated as CASRRDRASEKLFF.

This chain uses TRBV13 with TRBJ1-2; possible D gene TRBD1, 5 bases. The CDR3 spans 12 residues. The V and J ends lost 3 bases and 8 bases respectively, with 10 bases between them. Per germline, CDR1 PRHDT and CDR2 FYEKMQ (reference sequence). CDR3 residues: CASSLSQGGYTF. CDR3 in DNA: TGTGCCAGCAGCTTGTCTCAGGGCGGCTACACCTTC.

The chain combines TRBV7-3 with TRBJ2-2, with TRBD1 as a possible D gene (6 bases). V shed 5 bases and J shed 5 bases, with 12 bases lying between them. This CDR3 has 14 amino acids. CDR1 SGHTA and CDR2 FQGTGA come from the germline V gene. CDR3 amino acids: CASSRQQGTGELFF. In DNA, the CDR3 is TGTGCCAGCAGCCGTCAACAGGGTACCGGGGAGCTGTTTTTT.

The chain combines TRBV5-4 with TRBJ2-7, with 15 positions matching TRBD2. J gave up 3 bases and V 4 bases, and 5 bases lay outside the gene matches. This CDR3 has 16 residues. Germline V gene sequence: CDR1 SGHNT, CDR2 YYREEE (reference sequence). Written as DNA, the CDR3 is TGTGCCAGCAGCCCTCGGACTAGCGGGAGGGACTACGAGCAGTACTTC. This codes for CASSPRTSGRDYEQYF.

This clone has only one observation. V and J are TRBV6-1 and TRBJ2-3; TRBD2 agrees at 12 bases. The J segment lost 11 bases and the V segment lost 6 bases, leaving 3 bases of the junction unmatched. From germline, CDR1 is MNHNS and CDR2 SASEGT. The CDR3 has 12 amino acids. CDR3 protein: CASRAGLAGQYF. The CDR3 nucleotides read TGTGCCAGCAGAGCGGGACTAGCGGGGCAGTATTTT.

The chain carries TRBV7-3 and TRBJ2-5; maybe TRBD1 (5 bases). The CDR3 is 15 residues long. Germline V gene data show CDR1 as SGHTA and CDR2 as FQGTGA. Trimming pared 0 bases from V and 9 bases from J, leaving 17 bases between. CDR3 in amino acids: CASSLTDSPITAQYF. Written as DNA, the CDR3 is TGTGCCAGCAGCTTAACCGACAGTCCCATTACGGCCCAGTACTTC. Complete variable domain (other parts from reference TRBV7-3 and TRBJ2-5): GAGVSQTPSNKVTEKGKYVELRCDPISGHTALYWYRQSLGQGPEFLIYFQGTGAADDSGLPNDRFFAVRPEGSVSTLKIQRTERGDSAVYLCASSLTDSPITAQYFGPGTRLLVL.

J is TRBJ1-2 and V is TRBV27; D is undetermined. CDR3 length: 14 residues. The germline CDR1 and CDR2 sequences are MNHEY and SMNVEV (reference sequence). V lost 6 bases and J 6 bases, leaving 17 bases between the germline ends. CDR3: CASRAWAVNDGYTF. The CDR3 nucleotides are TGTGCCAGCAGGGCTTGGGCAGTCAATGATGGCTACACCTTC.

The chain is built from TRBV3-1 (or the pseudogene TRBV3-2) and TRBJ2-7, with 9 nucleotides matching TRBD2. With 2 bases clipped from V and 4 bases from J, the junction kept 3 bases outside the gene matches. The germline V gene encodes CDR1 LGHDT and CDR2 YNNKEL (reference sequence). The CDR3 totals 14 residues. CDR3 protein: CASSQLAGVYEQYF. CDR3 bases: TGTGCCAGCAGCCAATTAGCGGGAGTATACGAGCAGTACTTC.

This clone occurred once. The chain is built from TRBV7-2 and TRBJ2-7; 10 bases line up with TRBD2. The V segment lost 4 bases and the J segment 0 bases; nucleotides outside the gene matches: 12. The CDR3 loop spans 18 amino acids. The germline V gene has CDR1 SGHTA and CDR2 FQGNSA. In nucleotides, the CDR3 is TGTGCCAGCAGCTACAGGGCTAGCGGGAGTGGGGACTCCTACGAGCAGTACTTC. This translates into CASSYRASGSGDSYEQYF.

V and J are TRBV5-6 and TRBJ1-2, with 11 bases that match TRBD1. CDR1 SGHDT and CDR2 YYEEEE come from the germline V gene. The CDR3 extends over 14 amino acids. The V gene end was trimmed by 4 bases and the J gene end by 5 bases; junction bases not matched to a gene: 4. This chain's CDR3 is CASSTGQGAYGYTF. The CDR3 nucleotides are TGTGCCAGCAGCACAGGACAGGGGGCATATGGCTACACCTTC.

The sample holds one count of this clone. The gene calls are TRBV24-1 and TRBJ1-2; 7 bases are shared with TRBD1. This CDR3 is built from 16 residues. V lost 3 bases, J lost 7 bases, and 13 bases stayed unmatched. Germline loops: CDR1 KGHDR, CDR2 SFDVKD. The CDR3 reads CATSDPGTAGLSGYTF. DNA for the CDR3: TGTGCCACCAGTGATCCCGGGACAGCAGGGCTAAGTGGCTACACCTTC.

The chain recombines TRBV18 with TRBJ2-2, with D maybe TRBD2 (5 bases). V lost 3 bases and J lost 5, with 13 bases in between. There are 15 residues in the CDR3. Per the germline V gene, CDR1 is KGHSH and CDR2 is LQKENI. The CDR3 nucleotides are TGTGCCAGCTCACCCCAGGACTTATTGACCGGGGAGCTGTTTTTT. The encoded protein is CASSPQDLLTGELFF.

V is TRBV27 and J is TRBJ2-2; tentatively, D is TRBD1 (6 bases). Trimming removed 5 bases from V and 9 bases from J, with 19 bases in between. Germline V CDR1 and CDR2: MNHEY, SMNVEV (reference sequence). The CDR3 is 15 amino acids. The CDR3 DNA reads TGTGCCAGCAGTCCCGACCGGACAGTTTCCAGGGAGCTGTTTTTT. Its protein is CASSPDRTVSRELFF.

This clone has a single count. Other DNA sequences in this specimen translate into the identical CDR3. The chain carries TRBV6-5 and TRBJ1-1, with a tentative D call TRBD1 (5 bases). Trimming pared 2 bases from V and 2 bases from J, leaving 9 bases between. The CDR3 sequence is 14 residues long. Germline V gene lookup returns CDR1 MNHEY and CDR2 SVGAGI. The CDR3 DNA reads as TGTGCCAGCAGTTACGGGGGGTTAAACACTGAAGCTTTCTTT. Translation: CASSYGGLNTEAFF.